The 7 T cell receptor beta chains reported below all come from one sample, sequenced in a study of technical replicates of blood from a handful of donors. The data were produced by immunoSEQ multiplex PCR, yet TCRdb's version contains in-frame clones alone and is incomplete. Of about 74,000 clones listed, over 90% were seen once; the top ten hold roughly 0.24%. Sequencing used T cells isolated from PBMCs. These receptor sequences come from a human donor in good health.

The J gene is TRBJ2-7, the V gene TRBV10-3, with a tentative D call TRBD2 (5 bases). Looked up from germline, CDR1 is ENHRY and CDR2 is SYGVKD. CDR3 size: 12 residues. V was pared by 11 bases and J by 0 bases, with 11 bases between. The DNA for the CDR3 is TGTGCCGTGACGGGGAACTCCTACGAGCAGTACTTC. Protein product: CAVTGNSYEQYF.

This chain connects TRBV29-1 to TRBJ2-3; a possible D gene is TRBD1 (7 bases). Germline-derived CDR1 and CDR2 are SQVTM and ANQGSEA. The CDR3 sequence is 14 residues long. Trimming took 4 bases from V and 6 from J, leaving 17 bases between them. The CDR3 spells CSVAGGGGRDTQYF. CDR3 nucleotide sequence: TGCAGCGTTGCGGGCGGAGGGGGCAGGGATACGCAGTATTTT.

The gene calls are TRBV6-1 and TRBJ2-7; TRBD1 agrees at 7 bases. The CDR3 extends over 13 amino acids. V lost 6 bases to trimming and J lost 1 base; unmatched junction nucleotides: 3. The germline V gene has CDR1 MNHNS and CDR2 SASEGT. Written as DNA, the CDR3 is TGTGCCAGCAGAGGACAGGTTTCCTACGAGCAGTACTTC. Its translation: CASRGQVSYEQYF.

In its sample, this clone was seen once. The chain is built from TRBV4-1 and TRBJ1-1; TRBD1 is a possible D gene (5 bases). CDR1 is MGHRA, CDR2 YSYEKL, per germline. Trimming shortened V by 3 bases and J by 4 bases, and 18 bases separated the two germline ends. The CDR3 covers 16 residues. The CDR3 nucleotides read TGCGCCAGCAGCCACGGGACCTCGTGGCGGGGCACTGAAGCTTTCTTT. Translated: CASSHGTSWRGTEAFF.

The gene calls are TRBV11-3 and TRBJ1-1; D is unclear. Germline V gene sequence: CDR1 SGHNT, CDR2 YENEEA. The CDR3 covers 15 residues. Trimming took 11 bases from V and 0 from J, leaving 19 bases between them. In DNA form, the CDR3 reads TGTGCCGGTTTGGGTAATTACAGCTTGAACACTGAAGCTTTCTTT. It is translated as CAGLGNYSLNTEAFF.

The chain links TRBV10-2 to TRBJ2-1, with TRBD1 as a possible D gene (5 bases). V lost 1 base, J lost 10 bases, and 8 bases lay in between. The germline V gene has CDR1 WSHSY and CDR2 SAAADI. CDR3 length: 12 amino acids. CDR3 DNA: TGCGCCAGCAGTGAGTTGGGGCTAGAGCAGTTCTTC. Translating it yields CASSELGLEQFF.

Here the CDR3 reads CASSPTGISPYNSPLHF. The CDR3 DNA follows: TGTGCCAGCAGCCCTACAGGGATTAGCCCCTATAATTCACCCCTCCACTTT. The chain combines TRBV7-3 with TRBJ1-6; D is possibly TRBD1 (6 bases). Trimming cost V 5 bases and J 2 bases, with 16 bases left between them. The CDR3 length is 17 residues. In germline, CDR1 is SGHTA, CDR2 FQGTGA.